Sequencing of this T cell receptor (beta chain) was carried out in a study of beta chain features in type 1 diabetes. The CDR3 runs to 16 residues. The germline CDR1 and CDR2 sequences are SGHNT and YYREEE (reference sequence). V lost 1 base and J 0 bases, leaving 13 bases between the germline ends. Purities in excess of 95% were seen in all sorted populations. The study reverse transcribed the entire isolated RNA, so it sequenced expressed TCRB transcripts. Profiled with immunoSEQ multiplex PCR; TCRdb holds only in-frame clones, not every one. The sample consists of 680,000 or so clones, about 16% of them appearing once.

The clonotype originates from a man between 18 and 29 years old in good health. Sequenced material: naive CD4+ T cells from blood. This chain joins TRBV5-4 and TRBJ1-1, with D possibly matching TRBD1 (5 bases). The CDR3 region has the DNA TGTGCCAGCAGCTTGAAACAGGAGCCCTTGAACACTGAAGCTTTCTTT. Translated: CASSLKQEPLNTEAFF.